This paragraph reports one TCR beta chain. These data come from a study of shared clonotypes between healthy human individuals. Across the whole study: Aged between 18 and 49, the donors were a couple of women and a few men.

It was at deep level that the assay was run. Sequencing on ten immunoSEQ deep assay plates was performed for unsorted PBMC DNA. The table came from immunoSEQ multiplex PCR; TCRdb's copy has only in-frame clones and leaves some out. The data show fewer than 550,000 clones, with almost 80% seen just once and about an eighth held by the top ten. Per germline, CDR1 MDHEN and CDR2 SYDVKM. The V end was cut by 6 bases, the J end by 0 bases, with 21 bases between. The length of the CDR3 is 17 residues. The receptor was derived from a woman in her forties in good health. Some clones in this sample may be carry-over from other donors' samples. The rearrangement uses TRBV28 and TRBJ2-7; tentatively, D is TRBD2 (6 bases). Sequences were obtained from PBMCs. The CDR3 nucleotides read TGTGCCAGCAGGCTCGGAGGGGCGTATGGGTTCTCCTACGAGCAGTACTTC. Translated, it gives CASRLGGAYGFSYEQYF.